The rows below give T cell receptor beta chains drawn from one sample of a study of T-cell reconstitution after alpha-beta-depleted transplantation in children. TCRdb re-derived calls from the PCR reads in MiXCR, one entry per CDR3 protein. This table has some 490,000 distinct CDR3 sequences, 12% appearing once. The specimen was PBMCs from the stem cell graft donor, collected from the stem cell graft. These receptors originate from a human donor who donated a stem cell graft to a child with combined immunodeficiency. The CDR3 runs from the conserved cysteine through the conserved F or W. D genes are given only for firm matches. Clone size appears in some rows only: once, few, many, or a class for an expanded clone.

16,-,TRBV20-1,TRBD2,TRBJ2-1,CSAPGLASWRRNEQFF,TGCAGTGCCCCTGGACTAGCGTCGTGGAGGCGGAATGAGCAGTTCTTC
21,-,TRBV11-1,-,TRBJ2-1,CASSLATAWVAGRRGPNEQFF,TGTGCCAGCAGCTTAGCCACAGCATGGGTGGCCGGTCGGCGGGGGCCCAATGAGCAGTTCTTC
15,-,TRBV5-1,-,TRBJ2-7,CASSLGTNPPYEQYF,TGCGCCAGCAGCTTGGGGACGAACCCACCCTACGAGCAGTACTTC
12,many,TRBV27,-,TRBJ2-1,CASSLDYNEQFF,TGTGCCAGCAGTCTCGACTACAATGAGCAGTTCTTC
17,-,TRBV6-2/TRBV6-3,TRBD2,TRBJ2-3,CASSYPLGTSEADTQYF,TGTGCCAGCAGTTACCCGCTCGGGACTAGCGAGGCAGATACGCAGTATTTT
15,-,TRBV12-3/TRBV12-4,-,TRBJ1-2,CASSLVGHSNYGYTF,TGTGCCAGCAGTTTAGTGGGACACTCTAACTATGGCTACACCTTC
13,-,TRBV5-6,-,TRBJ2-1,CASSLQLYNEQFF,TGTGCCAGCAGCTTACAACTCTACAATGAGCAGTTCTTC
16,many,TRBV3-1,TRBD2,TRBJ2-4,CASSQDRLADENIQYF,TGTGCCAGCAGCCAAGATCGTCTAGCGGACGAAAACATTCAGTACTTC
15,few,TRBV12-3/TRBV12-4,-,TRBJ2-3,CASSPRAFSTDTQYF,TGTGCCAGCAGTCCCCGAGCGTTTAGCACAGATACGCAGTATTTT
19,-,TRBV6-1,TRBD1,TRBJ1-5,CASSEPGQGIADSNQPQHF,TGTGCCAGCAGTGAACCGGGACAGGGAATTGCGGATAGCAATCAGCCCCAGCATTTT
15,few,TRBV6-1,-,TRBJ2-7,CASTGGQGIGYEQYF,TGTGCCAGCACCGGGGGTCAGGGGATCGGCTACGAGCAGTACTTC
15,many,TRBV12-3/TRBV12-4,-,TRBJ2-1,CASSLGRGDYNEQFF,TGTGCCAGCAGTTTGGGCAGGGGCGATTACAATGAGCAGTTCTTC
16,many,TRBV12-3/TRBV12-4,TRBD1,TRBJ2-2,CASSFRQGADTGELFF,TGTGCCAGCAGTTTTAGACAGGGGGCGGACACCGGGGAGCTGTTTTTT
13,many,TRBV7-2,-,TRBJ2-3,CASSSDSPDTQYF,TGTGCCAGCAGCTCAGACTCCCCCGATACGCAGTATTTT
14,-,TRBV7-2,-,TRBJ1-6,CASSRESYNSPLHF,TGTGCCAGCAGTAGGGAGTCCTATAATTCACCCCTCCACTTT
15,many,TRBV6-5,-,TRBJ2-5,CASSYSWRVQETQYF,TGTGCCAGCAGTTACTCATGGCGGGTACAAGAGACCCAGTACTTC
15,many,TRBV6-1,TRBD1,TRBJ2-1,CASSRDRGSYNEQFF,TGTGCCAGCAGTCGGGACAGGGGTTCTTACAATGAGCAGTTCTTC
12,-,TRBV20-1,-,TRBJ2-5,CSAPTPEGTQYF,TGCAGTGCCCCGACACCCGAGGGGACCCAGTACTTC
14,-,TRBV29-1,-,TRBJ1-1,CSVDPGALRTEAFF,TGCAGCGTTGACCCGGGGGCCCTTCGCACTGAAGCTTTCTTT
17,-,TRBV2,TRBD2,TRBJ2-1,CASSEALLAGGRNEQFF,TGTGCCAGCAGTGAAGCGCTTCTAGCGGGAGGGCGGAATGAGCAGTTCTTC
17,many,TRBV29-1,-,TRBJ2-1,CSVVGSDIRISYNEQFF,TGCAGCGTTGTCGGGAGTGACATTCGTATATCCTACAATGAGCAGTTCTTC
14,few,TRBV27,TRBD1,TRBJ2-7,CASSFRQGYYEQYF,TGTGCCAGCAGTTTCAGACAGGGGTACTACGAGCAGTACTTC
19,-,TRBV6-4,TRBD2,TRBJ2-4,CASSDSPRFLAGVKNIQYF,TGTGCCAGCAGTGACTCCCCCCGCTTCCTAGCGGGCGTCAAAAACATTCAGTACTTC
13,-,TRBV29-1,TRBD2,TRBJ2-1,CSVALAVYNEQFF,TGCAGCGTTGCCCTAGCGGTGTACAATGAGCAGTTCTTC
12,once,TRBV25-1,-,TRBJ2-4,CASSGGENIQYF,TGTGCCAGCAGTGGGGGCGAGAACATTCAGTACTTC
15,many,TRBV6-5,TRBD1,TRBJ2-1,CASSSAGQGRNEQFF,TGTGCCAGCAGTTCGGCGGGACAGGGTAGGAATGAGCAGTTCTTC
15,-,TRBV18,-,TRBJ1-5,CASSPNRPGNQPQHF,TGTGCCAGCTCACCAAACAGACCAGGCAATCAGCCCCAGCATTTT
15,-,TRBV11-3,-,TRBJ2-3,CASSYGRPAADTQYF,TGTGCCAGCAGTTACGGACGGCCCGCGGCAGATACGCAGTATTTT
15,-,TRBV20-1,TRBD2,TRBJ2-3,CSAKDGRAGSDTQYF,TGCAGTGCTAAGGATGGGAGGGCTGGCTCAGATACGCAGTATTTT
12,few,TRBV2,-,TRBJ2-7,CASRVSSYEQYF,TGTGCCAGCAGGGTAAGCTCCTACGAGCAGTACTTC
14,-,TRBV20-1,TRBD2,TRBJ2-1,CSGSVVGRYNEQFF,TGCAGTGGATCAGTAGTCGGGAGGTACAATGAGCAGTTCTTC
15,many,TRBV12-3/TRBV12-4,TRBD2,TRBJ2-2,CASTYLDGGTGELFF,TGTGCCAGCACCTACCTCGACGGGGGGACCGGGGAGCTGTTTTTT
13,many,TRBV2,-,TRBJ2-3,CASRFSGADTQYF,TGTGCCAGCCGATTCTCGGGCGCAGATACGCAGTATTTT
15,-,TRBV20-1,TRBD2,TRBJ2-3,CSATLASGVTDTQYF,TGCAGTGCTACCTTAGCTAGCGGGGTGACAGATACGCAGTATTTT